A single sample is the source of the 30 T cell receptor beta chains below, sequenced in a study of blood T cell repertoires in COVID-19. Data came from immunoSEQ multiplex PCR; TCRdb stores just in-frame clones and leaves some out. The sample has under 150,000 clones, 70% to 90% seen once; the top ten hold around 8.4%. Sequenced sample: peripheral blood. All receptors come from a woman in her seventies who had recovered from COVID-19.

V is TRBV19 and J is TRBJ1-1, with D perhaps matching TRBD1 (6 bases). Trimming left V 4 bases short and J 10 bases short, with 31 bases between. Germline V gives CDR1 LNHDA, CDR2 SQIVND (reference sequence). The CDR3 is 18 residues long. CDR3 DNA sequence: TGTGCCAGTAGTACCGGGCCGCCGATGACGAGATTTCCAGGGGTAGCTTTCTTT. Protein: CASSTGPPMTRFPGVAFF. The full variable domain, with the rest looked up from reference TRBV19 and TRBJ1-1, is DGGITQSPKYLFRKEGQNVTLSCEQNLNHDAMYWYRQDPGQGLRLIYYSQIVNDFQKGDIAEGYSVSREKKESFPLTVTSAQKNPTAFYLCASSTGPPMTRFPGVAFFGQGTRLTVV.

V is TRBV7-2 and J is TRBJ2-3; tentatively, D is TRBD2 (7 bases). This CDR3 region has 15 residues. The V gene lost 2 bases and the J gene lost 5 bases, with 14 bases spanning the gap. Germline V gene sequence: CDR1 SGHTA, CDR2 FQGNSA. Here the CDR3 reads CASSLTGGIKDTQYF. CDR3 bases: TGTGCCAGCAGCTTAACGGGGGGCATAAAAGATACGCAGTATTTT.

This chain links TRBV5-6 with TRBJ2-7, with D hard to call. Between the trimmed V and J ends, which lost 1 base and 6 bases, there was a span of 5 bases. This CDR3 has 11 residues. The V gene's germline CDR1 is SGHDT and CDR2 YYEEEE. CDR3 amino acids: CASSLYSEQYF. The CDR3 DNA sequence: TGTGCCAGCAGCTTGTATTCCGAGCAGTACTTC. Full variable domain (outside the CDR3, taken from reference TRBV5-6 and TRBJ2-7): DAGVTQSPTHLIKTRGQQVTLRCSPKSGHDTVSWYQQALGQGPQFIFQYYEEEERQRGNFPDRFSGHQFPNYSSELNVNALLLGDSALYLCASSLYSEQYFGPGTRLTVT.

The V call is TRBV6-4, the J call TRBJ2-3; 8 bases agree with TRBD2. Trimming at V came to 6 bases and at J to 2 bases, leaving 7 bases not matched to a gene. The CDR3 loop spans 15 amino acids. Germline V CDR1 and CDR2: MRHNA, SNTAGT. CDR3 in DNA: TGTGCCAGCAGGCATAGCGGGGCCTTCACAGATACGCAGTATTTT. Its protein is CASRHSGAFTDTQYF.

The V gene is TRBV19, the J gene TRBJ2-3; maybe TRBD2 (6 bases). The ends were cut back, 3 bases at V and 2 bases at J, with 12 bases in the middle. Germline loops: CDR1 LNHDA, CDR2 SQIVND (reference sequence). CDR3 length: 15 amino acids. CDR3 amino acids: CASSIGTYYTDTQYF. The DNA of the CDR3 is TGTGCCAGTAGTATCGGGACTTACTACACAGATACGCAGTATTTT. The whole variable domain, remainder taken from reference TRBV19 and TRBJ2-3, is DGGITQSPKYLFRKEGQNVTLSCEQNLNHDAMYWYRQDPGQGLRLIYYSQIVNDFQKGDIAEGYSVSREKKESFPLTVTSAQKNPTAFYLCASSIGTYYTDTQYFGPGTRLTVL.

The chain carries TRBV2 and TRBJ2-2; no clear D gene. Germline assignment: CDR1 SNHLY and CDR2 FYNNEI. V lost 8 bases, J lost 6 bases, and 13 bases lay in between. CDR3 length equals 13 residues. The CDR3 DNA sequence: TGTGCCAGCTCGGTCCAATCGGCCGGGGAGCTGTTTTTT. Translating it yields CASSVQSAGELFF.

The chain employs TRBV11-2 and TRBJ1-5; TRBD1 might be the D (6 bases). Trimming left V 5 bases short and J 0 bases short, with 17 bases between. The CDR3 totals 17 residues. Germline V gene lookup returns CDR1 SGHAT and CDR2 FQNNGV. CDR3 loop: CASSHMTGSYSNQPQHF. The CDR3, as DNA: TGTGCCAGCAGCCATATGACAGGCTCCTATAGCAATCAGCCCCAGCATTTT.

This clone was observed a single time. The chain uses TRBV6-6 and TRBJ1-2, with D possibly matching TRBD1 (6 bases). CDR3 length: 14 amino acids. The germline V and J ends were trimmed by 2 bases and 4 bases, with 11 bases remaining between them. Germline V gene lookup returns CDR1 MNHNY and CDR2 SVGAGI (reference sequence). The CDR3, as DNA: TGTGCCAGCAGTTACCGGGACATCTCCTATGGCTACACCTTC. This translates into CASSYRDISYGYTF.

This clone has a single count. This sequence joins TRBV10-3 and TRBJ2-5; maybe TRBD2 (5 bases). Germline V gives CDR1 ENHRY, CDR2 SYGVKD. The CDR3 loop spans 11 amino acids. Between the trimmed V and J ends, which lost 2 bases and 7 bases, there was a span of 5 bases. The CDR3 bases are TGTGCCATCAGTGAGGGAGGGACCCAGTACTTC. Its protein product is CAISEGGTQYF.

Only a few counts were recorded for this clone. The chain joins TRBV11-2 to TRBJ2-1; maybe TRBD2 (5 bases). Germline lookup yields CDR1 SGHAT and CDR2 FQNNGV. V was cut by 5 bases and J by 6 bases, with 8 bases left in between. The CDR3 has 12 amino acids. CDR3 protein: CASSPDFNEQFF. The CDR3 coding sequence is TGTGCCAGCAGCCCGGACTTCAATGAGCAGTTCTTC.

This sequence joins TRBV7-2 and TRBJ2-2, with D unresolved. There are 15 residues in the CDR3. Trimming left V 5 bases short and J 4 bases short, with 14 bases between. The germline CDR1 and CDR2 sequences are SGHTA and FQGNSA. The CDR3 reads CASSPRARGTGELFF. CDR3 coding DNA: TGTGCCAGCAGCCCCCGAGCCCGAGGCACCGGGGAGCTGTTTTTT.

The chain recombines TRBV7-2 with TRBJ2-3, with TRBD2 matching over 9 bases. Germline values: CDR1 SGHTA, CDR2 FQGNSA. J lost 1 base, V lost 3 bases, and 2 bases had no gene match. CDR3 length equals 15 residues. The CDR3 here is CASSFQRGGTDTQYF. The CDR3 DNA reads as TGTGCCAGCAGCTTTCAGCGGGGGGGCACAGATACGCAGTATTTT.

This chain connects TRBV5-1 to TRBJ2-3, with D possibly being TRBD2 (6 bases). Trimming left V 4 bases short and J 6 bases short, with 15 bases between. This CDR3 is built from 14 residues. The germline V gene has CDR1 SGHRS and CDR2 YFSETQ. The CDR3 is CASSREYAGDTQYF. As DNA, the CDR3 is TGCGCCAGCAGCCGGGAGTACGCAGGTGATACGCAGTATTTT.

The V gene is TRBV19, the J gene TRBJ2-2, with D possibly matching TRBD1 (6 bases). Germline V CDR1 and CDR2: LNHDA, SQIVND (reference sequence). The CDR3 is made up of 14 amino acids. V lost 5 bases to trimming and J lost 6 bases, with 13 bases between them. CDR3 nucleotides: TGTGCCAGTAGTCCTCGGTGGGGGCCCGGGGAGCTGTTTTTT. It is translated as CASSPRWGPGELFF.

J is TRBJ2-5 and V is TRBV12-3 or TRBV12-4; D is ambiguous. The CDR3 is 11 residues long. The ends were cut back, 6 bases at V and 2 bases at J, with 4 bases in the middle. CDR3 loop: CASSHQETQYF. The CDR3 DNA reads as TGTGCCAGCAGCCATCAAGAGACCCAGTACTTC.

The chain recombines TRBV19 with TRBJ1-1, with a possible D match to TRBD1 (5 bases). The CDR3 is 13 amino acids. V shed 5 bases and J shed 6 bases, with 13 bases lying between them. Germline V gives CDR1 LNHDA, CDR2 SQIVND (reference sequence). The CDR3: CASSGVSGAEAFF. Here the CDR3 DNA reads TGTGCCAGTAGTGGGGTTTCGGGGGCTGAAGCTTTCTTT.

J is TRBJ2-5 and V is TRBV30, with TRBD2 matching 7 bases. CDR1 and CDR2 (germline): GTSNPN, SVGIG (reference sequence). V was pared by 4 bases and J by 2 bases, with 1 base of the junction left unmatched. The length of the CDR3 is 12 residues. The CDR3 bases are TGTGCCTGGACGGGGGGTCAAGAGACCCAGTACTTC. This sequence encodes CAWTGGQETQYF.

This rearrangement joins TRBV5-1 to TRBJ2-7; TRBD2 agrees at 9 bases. J lost 5 bases, V lost 1 base, and 4 bases had no gene match. Germline values: CDR1 SGHRS, CDR2 YFSETQ. CDR3 size: 14 residues. The CDR3 region is CASSLLPSGDEQYF. CDR3 nucleotide sequence: TGCGCCAGCAGCTTGCTGCCTAGCGGGGACGAGCAGTACTTC.

This clone was detected once. This sequence joins TRBV12-3 or TRBV12-4 and TRBJ2-7, with D possibly being TRBD1 (6 bases). V was cut by 5 bases and J by 0 bases, with 8 bases left in between. The CDR3 is made up of 13 amino acids. The chain's CDR3 is CASSPGHSYEQYF. CDR3 bases: TGTGCCAGCAGTCCGGGACACTCCTACGAGCAGTACTTC.

The chain is built from TRBV9 and TRBJ2-5; 8 positions match TRBD2. The CDR3 contains 15 residues. Trimming cost V 4 bases and J 3 bases; bases outside gene matches: 8. The germline V gene has CDR1 SGDLS and CDR2 YYNGEE. Written as DNA, the CDR3 is TGTGCCAGCAGCCCCGCGGGGCGGGGGGAAGAGACCCAGTACTTC. The encoded protein is CASSPAGRGEETQYF. The entire variable domain, with the rest obtained from reference TRBV9 and TRBJ2-5, is as follows: DSGVTQTPKHLITATGQRVTLRCSPRSGDLSVYWYQQSLDQGLQFLIQYYNGEERAKGNILERFSAQQFPDLHSELNLSSLELGDSALYFCASSPAGRGEETQYFGPGTRLLVL.

The CDR3 sequence: CASSISMVAEAFF. CDR3 nucleotides: TGTGCCAGCAGCATCTCTATGGTGGCTGAAGCTTTCTTT. The chain is built from TRBV7-8 and TRBJ1-1, with D uncertain. V lost 5 bases and J lost 6, with 13 bases in between. The germline gives CDR1 SGHVS, CDR2 FQNEAQ. The CDR3 extends over 13 amino acids.

This clone was recorded once. This chain joins TRBV30 and TRBJ2-6; TRBD1 matches 8 bases. Germline V gene data show CDR1 as GTSNPN and CDR2 as SVGIG (reference sequence). The CDR3 spans 16 residues. Losses at the gene ends were 5 bases for V and 3 bases for J; bases not matched to a gene: 9. Here the CDR3 reads CAWDRGIYSGANVLTF. The CDR3 DNA sequence: TGTGCCTGGGACAGGGGAATTTATAGTGGGGCCAACGTCCTGACTTTC. Supplemented by reference TRBV30 and TRBJ2-6, the full variable domain reads SQTIHQWPATLVQPVGSPLSLECTVEGTSNPNLYWYRQAAGRGLQLLFYSVGIGQISSEVPQNLSASRPQDRQFILSSKKLLLSDSGFYLCAWDRGIYSGANVLTFGAGSRLTVL.

Written as DNA, the CDR3 is TGTGCCAGCAGTTTAGGGTTCGGAGCTAATGAAAAACTGTTTTTT. Its translation: CASSLGFGANEKLFF. V usage is TRBV28 and J usage is TRBJ1-4; D uncertain. V dropped 2 bases and J dropped 3 bases, with 10 bases sitting between them. The germline V gene has CDR1 MDHEN and CDR2 SYDVKM. The CDR3 spans 15 residues.

The chain carries TRBV27 and TRBJ1-5; a possible D gene is TRBD1 (5 bases). The CDR3 contains 16 residues. Germline lookup yields CDR1 MNHEY and CDR2 SMNVEV (reference sequence). V lost 5 bases to trimming and J lost 0 bases, with 14 bases between them. The CDR3 DNA is TGTGCCAGCAGTCCCCTTTCAGGGATTAGCAATCAGCCCCAGCATTTT. This sequence encodes CASSPLSGISNQPQHF.

The CDR3 here is CSVRPPGQGGEKLFF. As DNA, the CDR3 is TGCAGCGTTAGACCTCCGGGACAGGGAGGAGAAAAACTGTTTTTT. The J gene is TRBJ1-4, the V gene TRBV29-1, with 9 bases that match TRBD1. The CDR3 has 15 residues. The trim removed 5 bases at V and 8 bases at J, leaving 12 bases unmatched. Germline-derived CDR1 and CDR2 are SQVTM and ANQGSEA.

This clone appeared once. The chain employs TRBV19 and TRBJ1-2; weak D call: TRBD1 (6 bases). The CDR3 runs 14 residues. Germline loops: CDR1 LNHDA, CDR2 SQIVND (reference sequence). V lost 5 bases to trimming and J lost 0 bases, with 10 bases between them. The CDR3 nucleotides read TGTGCCAGTAGTTGGGGACATACTAACTATGGCTACACCTTC. Translation gives CASSWGHTNYGYTF.

The rearrangement links TRBV7-6 to TRBJ2-1; 12 nucleotides align to TRBD1. Germline V gene data show CDR1 as SGHVS and CDR2 as FNYEAQ. The V segment lost 4 bases and the J segment 10 bases; nucleotides outside the gene matches: 8. The CDR3 length is 15 residues. CDR3 coding DNA: TGTGCCAGCAGCTCCCTCGGGACAGGGGGCCGCGAGCAGTTCTTC. It translates to CASSSLGTGGREQFF.

The table lists this clone with a few counts. This chain joins TRBV2 and TRBJ1-5, with D tentatively TRBD1 (5 bases). V was shortened by 1 base and J by 5 bases, with 9 bases between the two germline ends. The CDR3 length is 14 residues. Germline V lookup: CDR1 SNHLY, CDR2 FYNNEI. DNA of the CDR3: TGTGCCAGCAGTGAAGGACGGGGGGATCAGCCCCAGCATTTT. Residues: CASSEGRGDQPQHF.

The chain recombines TRBV5-1 with TRBJ2-7; D possibly corresponds to TRBD2 (5 bases). V dropped 2 bases and J dropped 3 bases, with 12 bases sitting between them. Germline-derived CDR1 and CDR2 are SGHRS and YFSETQ. This CDR3 comprises 14 residues. The CDR3 here is CASSLSTADYEQYF. The CDR3 DNA reads as TGCGCCAGCAGCTTATCCACAGCGGACTACGAGCAGTACTTC.

V usage is TRBV28 and J usage is TRBJ1-2; 8 bases line up with TRBD1. After removal of 5 bases from V and 1 base from J, the junction contained 6 bases not matched to a gene. Germline V CDR1 and CDR2: MDHEN, SYDVKM. The CDR3 has 15 residues. CDR3 loop: CASSTTGQGNYGYTF. The CDR3, as DNA: TGTGCCAGCAGTACAACCGGACAGGGTAACTATGGCTACACCTTC.